The 2 T cell receptor beta chains in this list originate from one sample, sequenced in a study of cytomegalovirus exposure and HLA in healthy donors. It was with 60 Vbeta and 13 Jbeta primers that the PCR ran. This table comes from immunoSEQ multiplex PCR, and its TCRdb copy is limited to in-frame clones, with some not included. This table holds 150,000 to 200,000 clones, roughly four fifths found once. Specimen: PBMCs. The receptors were sampled from a man younger than 35 in good health and CMV-seronegative.

DNA for the CDR3: TGTGCCAGTAGAGTTTCCGCGGGAGGGTTAGATACGCAGTATTTT. Its translation: CASRVSAGGLDTQYF. The gene calls are TRBV19 and TRBJ2-3; 9 positions agree with TRBD2. The CDR3 is 15 amino acids. With 6 bases clipped from V and 5 bases from J, the junction kept 9 bases outside the gene matches. The germline CDR1 and CDR2 sequences are LNHDA and SQIVND (reference sequence).

The V and J genes are TRBV6-1 and TRBJ2-1; 8 positions match TRBD1. V shed 3 bases, J shed 3 bases, and the junction held 4 bases outside the gene matches. Germline CDR1 MNHNS, CDR2 SASEGT. This CDR3 region has 15 residues. The CDR3 DNA reads TGTGCCAGCAGTGACGACAGGGGTGGCTACAATGAGCAGTTCTTC. Protein product: CASSDDRGGYNEQFF.